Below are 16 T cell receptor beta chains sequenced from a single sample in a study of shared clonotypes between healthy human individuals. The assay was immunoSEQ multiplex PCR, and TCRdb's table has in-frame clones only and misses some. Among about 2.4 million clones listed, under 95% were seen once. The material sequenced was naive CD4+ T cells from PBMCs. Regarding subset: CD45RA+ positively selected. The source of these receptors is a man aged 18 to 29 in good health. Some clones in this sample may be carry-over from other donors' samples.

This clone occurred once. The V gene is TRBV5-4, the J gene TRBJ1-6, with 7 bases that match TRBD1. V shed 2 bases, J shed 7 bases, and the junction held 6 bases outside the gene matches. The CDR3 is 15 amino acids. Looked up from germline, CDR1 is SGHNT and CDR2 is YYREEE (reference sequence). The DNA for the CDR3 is TGTGCCAGCAGCTTACGAGACAGGGTCAATTCACCCCTCCACTTT. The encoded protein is CASSLRDRVNSPLHF.

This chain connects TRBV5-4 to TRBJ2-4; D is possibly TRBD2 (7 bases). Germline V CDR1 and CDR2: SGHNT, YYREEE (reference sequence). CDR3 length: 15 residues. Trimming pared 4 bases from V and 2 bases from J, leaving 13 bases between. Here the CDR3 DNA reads TGTGCCAGCAGCCAATCGGGGGGCACCAAAAACATTCAGTACTTC. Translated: CASSQSGGTKNIQYF.

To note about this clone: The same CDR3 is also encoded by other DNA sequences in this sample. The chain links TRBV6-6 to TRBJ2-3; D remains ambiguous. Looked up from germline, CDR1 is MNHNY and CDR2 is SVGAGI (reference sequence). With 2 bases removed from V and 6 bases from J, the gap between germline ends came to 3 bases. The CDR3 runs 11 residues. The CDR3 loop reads CASSYGDTQYF. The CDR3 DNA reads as TGTGCCAGCAGTTACGGCGATACGCAGTATTTT.

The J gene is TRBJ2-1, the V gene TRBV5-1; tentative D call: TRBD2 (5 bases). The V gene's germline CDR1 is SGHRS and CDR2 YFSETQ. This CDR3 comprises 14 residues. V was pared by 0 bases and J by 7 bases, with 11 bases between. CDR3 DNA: TGCGCCAGCAGCTTGGATACTACTAGGAATGAGCAGTTCTTC. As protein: CASSLDTTRNEQFF.

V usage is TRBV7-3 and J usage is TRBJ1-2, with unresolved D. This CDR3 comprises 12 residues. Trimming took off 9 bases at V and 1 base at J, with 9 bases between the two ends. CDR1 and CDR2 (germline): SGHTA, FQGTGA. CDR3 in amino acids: CASQQSNYGYTF. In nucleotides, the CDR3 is TGTGCCAGTCAACAGAGTAACTATGGCTACACCTTC. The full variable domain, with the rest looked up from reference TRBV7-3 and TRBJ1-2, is GAGVSQTPSNKVTEKGKYVELRCDPISGHTALYWYRQSLGQGPEFLIYFQGTGAADDSGLPNDRFFAVRPEGSVSTLKIQRTERGDSAVYLCASQQSNYGYTFGSGTRLTVV.

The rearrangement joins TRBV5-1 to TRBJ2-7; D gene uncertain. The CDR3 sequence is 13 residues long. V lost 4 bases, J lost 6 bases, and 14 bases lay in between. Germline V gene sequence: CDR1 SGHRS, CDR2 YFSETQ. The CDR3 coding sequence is TGCGCCAGCAGCCAAGTCGGGCATAGCGAGCAGTACTTC. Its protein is CASSQVGHSEQYF.

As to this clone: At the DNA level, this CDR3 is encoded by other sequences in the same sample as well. CDR3 protein: CASSFSVSYEQYF. As DNA, the CDR3 is TGCGCCAGCAGCTTCTCTGTCTCCTACGAGCAGTACTTC. The genes are TRBV5-1 and TRBJ2-7; no clear D. CDR1 is SGHRS, CDR2 YFSETQ, per germline. CDR3 length: 13 residues. Trimming took 2 bases from V and 0 from J, leaving 6 bases between them.

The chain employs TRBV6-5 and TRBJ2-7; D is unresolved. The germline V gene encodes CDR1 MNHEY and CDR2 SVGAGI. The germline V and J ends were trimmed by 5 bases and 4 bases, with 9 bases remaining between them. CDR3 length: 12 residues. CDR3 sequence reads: CASSRRRYEQYF. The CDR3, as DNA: TGTGCCAGCAGTCGTCGGAGATACGAGCAGTACTTC.

DNA for the CDR3: TGTGCCAGCAGCCCCACGGGGGAGGACTATGGCTACACCTTC. It is translated as CASSPTGEDYGYTF. The chain links TRBV5-6 to TRBJ1-2; a possible D gene is TRBD1 (5 bases). CDR1 and CDR2 (germline): SGHDT, YYEEEE. Trimming removed 4 bases from V and 3 bases from J, with 13 bases in between. The CDR3 extends over 14 amino acids.

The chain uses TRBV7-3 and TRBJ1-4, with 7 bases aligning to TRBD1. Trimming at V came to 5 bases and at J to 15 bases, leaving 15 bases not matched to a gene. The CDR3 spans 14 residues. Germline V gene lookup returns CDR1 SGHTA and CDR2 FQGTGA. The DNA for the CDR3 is TGTGCCAGCAGCCCATATGACAGGGCAAAGAGGATGTTTTTT. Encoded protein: CASSPYDRAKRMFF.

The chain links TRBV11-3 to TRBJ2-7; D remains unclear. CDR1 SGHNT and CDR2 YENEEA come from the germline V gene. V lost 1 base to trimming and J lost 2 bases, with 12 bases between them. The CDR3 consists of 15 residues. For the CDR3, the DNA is TGTGCCAGCAGCTTAGGGCCAAGCCCTCCCTACGAGCAGTACTTC. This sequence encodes CASSLGPSPPYEQYF.

The CDR3 nucleotides read TGTGCCAGCTCTAGGGGGAAGGGGAACTACGAGCAGTACTTC. Residues: CASSRGKGNYEQYF. The chain has TRBV11-1 and TRBJ2-7; tentatively, D is TRBD1 (6 bases). Germline-derived CDR1 and CDR2 are SGHAT and FQDESV (reference sequence). The germline V and J ends were trimmed by 8 bases and 3 bases, with 17 bases remaining between them. The CDR3 is 14 residues long.

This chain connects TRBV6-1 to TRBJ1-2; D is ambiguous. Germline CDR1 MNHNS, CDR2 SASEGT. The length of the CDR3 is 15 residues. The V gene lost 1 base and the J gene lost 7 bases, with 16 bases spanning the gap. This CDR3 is CASSEGKPWELGYTF. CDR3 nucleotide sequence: TGTGCCAGCAGTGAAGGAAAGCCGTGGGAGCTTGGCTACACCTTC.

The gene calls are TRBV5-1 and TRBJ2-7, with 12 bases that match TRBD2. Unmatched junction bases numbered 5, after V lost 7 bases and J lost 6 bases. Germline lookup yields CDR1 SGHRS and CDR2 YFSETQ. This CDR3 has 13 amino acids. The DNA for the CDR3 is TGCGCCAGCCGACTAGCGGGAGAAGGCGAGCAGTACTTC. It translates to CASRLAGEGEQYF.

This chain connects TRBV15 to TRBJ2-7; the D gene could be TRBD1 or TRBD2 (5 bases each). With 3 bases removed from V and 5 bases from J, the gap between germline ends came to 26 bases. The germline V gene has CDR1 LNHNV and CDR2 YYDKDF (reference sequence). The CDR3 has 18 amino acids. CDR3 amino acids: CATSRDTGTPSRGNEQYF. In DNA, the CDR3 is TGTGCCACCAGCAGGGACACCGGGACGCCGTCTCGGGGAAACGAGCAGTACTTC.

Written as DNA, the CDR3 is TGTGCCAGCAGTGAAGGGGCAAGGGGGATGAACACTGAAGCTTTCTTT. Its translation: CASSEGARGMNTEAFF. This chain connects TRBV6-1 to TRBJ1-1; D perhaps matches TRBD1 (6 bases). The CDR3 runs 16 residues. V was clipped by 1 base and J by 0 bases, with 12 bases between them. CDR1 and CDR2 (germline): MNHNS, SASEGT.